Sequencing of this T cell receptor (beta chain) was carried out in a study of CD8+ T cells in alopecia areata. Treatment described: oral pan-JAK inhibitor, 5-10 mg twice daily. Peripheral blood samples and lesional scalp punch biopsies were obtained from alopecia areata patients. The authors extracted RNA and reverse transcribed it into cDNA as the sequencing template. Generated by immunoSEQ multiplex PCR, the TCRdb table keeps only in-frame clones and is missing some. The data show around 300,000 clones, around 64% seen once. This receptor was obtained from a human donor with alopecia areata. This material consisted of CD4+ T cells sorted from blood, taken between weeks 51 and 52, from a patient treated with tofacitinib.

CDR3 sequence: CASSLLSRDEKLFF. The CDR3 DNA reads as TGTGCCAGCAGCTTGTTATCTAGGGATGAAAAACTGTTTTTT. The V call is TRBV5-6, the J call TRBJ1-4, with no clear D. There are 14 residues in the CDR3. The V gene's germline CDR1 is SGHDT and CDR2 YYEEEE. Trimming pared 1 base from V and 6 bases from J, leaving 10 bases between.